This record looks at one T cell receptor beta chain sequence and its context. The antigen remains undetermined. At a deep level, the assay was run. Measured with immunoSEQ multiplex PCR; TCRdb has only the in-frame clones, and not every one. The sample lists about 1 million clones, under 80% occurring once. This record comes from a study of shared clonotypes between healthy human individuals. Study-level findings and limits: As a rule, naive subsets had a larger estimated richness than memory subsets.

This CDR3 contains 16 residues. V lost 4 bases and J 1 base, leaving 16 bases between the germline ends. Germline lookup yields CDR1 MNHEY and CDR2 SVGAGI. V is TRBV6-5 and J is TRBJ1-1; TRBD1 is a possible D gene (5 bases). Sequencing was performed on memory CD4+ T cells sorted from blood. Regarding subset: CD45RA-negative fraction. The TCR comes from a man younger than 30 in good health. The CDR3 reads CASSSPWAGTNTEAFF. The CDR3 coding sequence is TGTGCCAGCAGTTCCCCCTGGGCGGGGACGAACACTGAAGCTTTCTTT.